This TCR beta chain is drawn from a study of cytomegalovirus exposure and HLA in healthy donors. Regarding the study as a whole: Several V segments, TRBV6-2 and TRBV6-3 among them, could not be told apart and were dropped. Versus the approximately 700-donor mean, an Asian-associated ancestry cluster reportedly showed fewer N-insertions in a later analysis. Specificity of a few CMV-associated chains for CMV antigens was verified in vitro. Accounts indicate the classifier identified cytomegalovirus status with strong specificity and sensitivity.

Germline V gene sequence: CDR1 LNHDA, CDR2 SQIVND (reference sequence). Between the trimmed V and J ends, which lost 3 bases and 3 bases, there was a span of 15 bases. CDR3 size: 15 residues. The PCR made use of 60 Vbeta and 13 Jbeta primers. The assay was immunoSEQ multiplex PCR, and TCRdb's table has in-frame clones only and misses some. The table lists about 200,000 clones. As regards this clone: Its antigen is still unknown.

Sequences were obtained from PBMCs. The chain uses TRBV19 and TRBJ2-7, with TRBD2 as a possible D gene (8 bases). This receptor was taken from a girl aged 2-9 years in good health and CMV-seropositive. CDR3 region: CASSIIAGQFYEQYF. The CDR3 nucleotides are TGTGCCAGTAGTATTATAGCGGGACAGTTCTACGAGCAGTACTTC.